Listed here is a single T cell receptor (beta chain). The data derive from a study of CD8 T cells in Susac syndrome. A quantity of about 0.45 to 1 ug RNA underwent reverse transcription using random hexamers. One entry per CDR3 protein results from TCRdb running MiXCR on the immunoSEQ multiplex PCR reads. Among some 140,000 distinct CDR3 sequences listed, 80% to 85% were seen once. The CDR3 spans 19 residues. Germline trimming cut 3 bases from V and 1 base from J; bases unmatched to any gene: 15. From blood CD8+ and CD4+ T cells, TCR beta sequences were generated. The chain is built from TRBV12-3 or TRBV12-4 and TRBJ2-5, with 9 bases fitting TRBD1. This sequence originates from a human donor with multiple sclerosis. Sequencing was done on a sample of CD8+ T cells from PBMCs. CDR3 in DNA: TGTGCCAGCAGTTTTTTCGAACCCCTGGGACAGGGTATCCAAGAGACCCAGTACTTC. Translation gives CASSFFEPLGQGIQETQYF.